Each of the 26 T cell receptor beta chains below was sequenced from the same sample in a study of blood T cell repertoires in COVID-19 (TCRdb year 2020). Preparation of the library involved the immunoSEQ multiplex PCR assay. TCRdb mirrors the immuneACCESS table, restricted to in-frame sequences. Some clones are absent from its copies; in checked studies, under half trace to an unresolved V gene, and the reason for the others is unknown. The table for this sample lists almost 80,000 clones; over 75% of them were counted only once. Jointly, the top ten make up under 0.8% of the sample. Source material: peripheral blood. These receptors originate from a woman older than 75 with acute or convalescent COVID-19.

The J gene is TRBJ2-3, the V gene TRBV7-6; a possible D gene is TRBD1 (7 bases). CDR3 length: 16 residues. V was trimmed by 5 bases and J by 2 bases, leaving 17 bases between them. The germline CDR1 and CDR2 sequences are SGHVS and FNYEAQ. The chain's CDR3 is CASSPLAGQLTDTQYF. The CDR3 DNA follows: TGTGCCAGCAGCCCCCTCGCGGGACAGCTCACAGATACGCAGTATTTT.

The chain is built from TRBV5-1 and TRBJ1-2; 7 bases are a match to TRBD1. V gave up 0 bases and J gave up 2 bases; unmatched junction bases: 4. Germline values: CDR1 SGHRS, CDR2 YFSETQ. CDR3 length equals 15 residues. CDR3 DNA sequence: TGCGCCAGCAGCTTGGAGACAGGGAGGAACTATGGCTACACCTTC. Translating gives CASSLETGRNYGYTF.

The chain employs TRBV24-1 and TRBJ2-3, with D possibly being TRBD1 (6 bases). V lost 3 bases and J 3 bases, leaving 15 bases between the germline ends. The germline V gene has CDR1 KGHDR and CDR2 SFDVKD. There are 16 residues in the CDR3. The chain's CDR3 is CATSDRAAQGTDTQYF. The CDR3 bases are TGTGCCACCAGTGATCGAGCGGCTCAGGGGACAGATACGCAGTATTTT.

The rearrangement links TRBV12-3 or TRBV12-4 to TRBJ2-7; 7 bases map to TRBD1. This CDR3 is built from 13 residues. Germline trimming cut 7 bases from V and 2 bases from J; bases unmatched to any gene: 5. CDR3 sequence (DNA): TGTGCCAGCACCCCGGACAGGACCTACGAGCAGTACTTC. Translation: CASTPDRTYEQYF.

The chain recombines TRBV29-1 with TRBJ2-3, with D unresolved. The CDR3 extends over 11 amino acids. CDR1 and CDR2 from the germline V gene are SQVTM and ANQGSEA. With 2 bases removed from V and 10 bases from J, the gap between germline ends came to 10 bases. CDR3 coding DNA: TGCAGCGTTGAACGAATTGCGGCGCAGTATTTT. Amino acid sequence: CSVERIAAQYF.

CDR3 loop: CASSASQETQYF. CDR3 nucleotide sequence: TGTGCCAGCAGTGCCAGTCAAGAGACCCAGTACTTC. This rearrangement joins TRBV28 to TRBJ2-5, with no clear D. Germline values: CDR1 MDHEN, CDR2 SYDVKM. Between the trimmed V and J ends, which lost 5 bases and 2 bases, there was a span of 6 bases. There are 12 residues in the CDR3.

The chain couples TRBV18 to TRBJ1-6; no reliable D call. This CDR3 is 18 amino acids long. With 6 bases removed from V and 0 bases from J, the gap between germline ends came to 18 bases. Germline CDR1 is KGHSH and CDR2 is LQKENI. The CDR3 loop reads CASSPDRRMSSYNSPLHF. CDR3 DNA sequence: TGTGCCAGCTCCCCCGACCGGAGAATGAGCTCCTATAATTCACCCCTCCACTTT.

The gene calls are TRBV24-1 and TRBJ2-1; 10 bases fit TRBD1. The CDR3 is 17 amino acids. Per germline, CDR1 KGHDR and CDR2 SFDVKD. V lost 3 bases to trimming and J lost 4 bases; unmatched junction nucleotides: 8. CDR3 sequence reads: CATSDTWTGGSYNEQFF. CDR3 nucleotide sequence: TGTGCCACCAGTGATACTTGGACAGGGGGGTCGTACAATGAGCAGTTCTTC.

CDR3 nucleotides: TGTGCCAGCAGCTCTAGCGGGGGGTTCTACAATGAGCAGTTCTTC. Translation gives CASSSSGGFYNEQFF. The V gene is TRBV7-2, the J gene TRBJ2-1; 11 bases line up with TRBD2. This CDR3 is built from 15 residues. Trimming removed 4 bases from V and 3 bases from J; junction bases left unmatched: 2. Germline V gene lookup returns CDR1 SGHTA and CDR2 FQGNSA. Full variable domain (remainder filled in from reference TRBV7-2 and TRBJ2-1): GAGVSQSPSNKVTEKGKDVELRCDPISGHTALYWYRQSLGQGLEFLIYFQGNSAPDKSGLPSDRFSAERTGGSVSTLTIQRTQQEDSAVYLCASSSSGGFYNEQFFGPGTRLTVL.

CDR3 nucleotides: TGTGCCAGCAGCTTAAGGGGACAGGGGGACACAGATACGCAGTATTTT. Translating gives CASSLRGQGDTDTQYF. The chain recombines TRBV7-2 with TRBJ2-3, with TRBD1 matching 11 bases. CDR1 and CDR2 (germline): SGHTA, FQGNSA. Trimming took 2 bases from V and 2 from J; bases not matched to a gene: 3. The CDR3 is made up of 16 amino acids.

DNA of the CDR3: TGTGCCATTCAGGGTACTAACACTGAAGCTTTCTTT. As protein: CAIQGTNTEAFF. The chain combines TRBV10-3 with TRBJ1-1, with D maybe TRBD1 (5 bases). The CDR3 has 12 amino acids. Germline CDR1 and CDR2: ENHRY and SYGVKD. Trimming left V 9 bases short and J 2 bases short, with 10 bases between.

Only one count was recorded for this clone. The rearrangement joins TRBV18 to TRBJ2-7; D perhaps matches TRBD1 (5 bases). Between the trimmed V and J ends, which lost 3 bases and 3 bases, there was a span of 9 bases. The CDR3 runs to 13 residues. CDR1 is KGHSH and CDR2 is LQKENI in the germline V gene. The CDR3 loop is CASSPGRDYEQYF. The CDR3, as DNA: TGTGCCAGCTCACCTGGCAGGGACTACGAGCAGTACTTC.

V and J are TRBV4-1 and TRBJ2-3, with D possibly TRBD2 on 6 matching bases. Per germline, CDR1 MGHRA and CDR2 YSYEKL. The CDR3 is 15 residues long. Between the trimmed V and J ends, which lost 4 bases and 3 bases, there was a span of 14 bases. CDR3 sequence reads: CASSLQGRETDTQYF. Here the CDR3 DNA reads TGCGCCAGCAGCCTCCAAGGGCGGGAAACAGATACGCAGTATTTT.

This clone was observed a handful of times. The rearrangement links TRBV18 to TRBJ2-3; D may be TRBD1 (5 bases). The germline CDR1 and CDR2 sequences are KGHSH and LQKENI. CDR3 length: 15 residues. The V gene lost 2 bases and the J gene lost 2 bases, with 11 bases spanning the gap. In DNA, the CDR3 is TGTGCCAGCTCACCATCCCAGGGTCTCACAGATACGCAGTATTTT. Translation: CASSPSQGLTDTQYF.

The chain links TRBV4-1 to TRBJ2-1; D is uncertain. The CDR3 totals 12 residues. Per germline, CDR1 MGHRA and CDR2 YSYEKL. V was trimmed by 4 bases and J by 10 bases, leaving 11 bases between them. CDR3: CASSRTPGEQFF. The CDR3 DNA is TGCGCCAGCAGCCGTACGCCTGGCGAGCAGTTCTTC.

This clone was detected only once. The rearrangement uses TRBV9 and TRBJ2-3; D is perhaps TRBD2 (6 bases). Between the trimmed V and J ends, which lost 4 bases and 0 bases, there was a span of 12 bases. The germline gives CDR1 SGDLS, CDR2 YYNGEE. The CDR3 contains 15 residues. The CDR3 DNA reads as TGTGCCAGCAGCTCCCAGGACTATAGCACAGATACGCAGTATTTT. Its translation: CASSSQDYSTDTQYF.

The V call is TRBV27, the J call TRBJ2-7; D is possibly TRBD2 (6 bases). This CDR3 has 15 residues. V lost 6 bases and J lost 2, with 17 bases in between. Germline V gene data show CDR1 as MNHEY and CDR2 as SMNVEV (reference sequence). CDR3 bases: TGTGCCAGCAGCCATGAGCGGGCGTCAGCCTACGAGCAGTACTTC. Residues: CASSHERASAYEQYF.

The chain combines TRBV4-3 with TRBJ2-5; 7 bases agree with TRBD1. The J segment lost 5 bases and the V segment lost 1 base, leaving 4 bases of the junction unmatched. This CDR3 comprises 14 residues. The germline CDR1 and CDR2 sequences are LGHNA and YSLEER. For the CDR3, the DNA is TGCGCCAGCAGCCAAGGACAGGGTGTCGAGACCCAGTACTTC. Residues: CASSQGQGVETQYF.

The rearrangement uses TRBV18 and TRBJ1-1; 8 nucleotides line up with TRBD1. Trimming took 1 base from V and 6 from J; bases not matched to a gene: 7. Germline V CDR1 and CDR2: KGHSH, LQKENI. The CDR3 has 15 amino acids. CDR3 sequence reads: CASSPLAGGLAEAFF. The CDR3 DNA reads TGTGCCAGCTCACCACTTGCAGGGGGCTTAGCTGAAGCTTTCTTT.

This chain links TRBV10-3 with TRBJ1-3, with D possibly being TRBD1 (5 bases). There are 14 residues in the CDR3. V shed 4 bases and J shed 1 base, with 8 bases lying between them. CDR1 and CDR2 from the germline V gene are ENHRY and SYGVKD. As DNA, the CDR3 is TGTGCCATCAGTGGGCAGGGATCTGGAAACACCATATATTTT. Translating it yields CAISGQGSGNTIYF.

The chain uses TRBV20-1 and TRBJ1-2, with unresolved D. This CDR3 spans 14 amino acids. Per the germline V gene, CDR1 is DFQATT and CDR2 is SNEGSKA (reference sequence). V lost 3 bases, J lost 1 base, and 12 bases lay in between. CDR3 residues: CSASPSRINYGYTF. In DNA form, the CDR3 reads TGCAGTGCTAGTCCCTCGAGGATTAACTATGGCTACACCTTC.

As DNA, the CDR3 is TGTGCCAGCACCAAGGGAACTAGAAATTACGAGCAGTACTTC. Protein: CASTKGTRNYEQYF. The chain links TRBV28 to TRBJ2-7; D is perhaps TRBD2 (5 bases). The CDR3 is 14 residues long. CDR1 and CDR2 from the germline V gene are MDHEN and SYDVKM. V lost 7 bases and J 4 bases, leaving 17 bases between the germline ends.

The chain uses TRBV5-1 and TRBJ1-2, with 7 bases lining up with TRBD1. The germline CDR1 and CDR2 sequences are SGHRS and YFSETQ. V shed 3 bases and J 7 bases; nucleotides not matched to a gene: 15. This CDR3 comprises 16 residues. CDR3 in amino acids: CASSSLNRQGKGGYTF. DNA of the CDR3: TGCGCCAGCAGCTCCCTAAACCGACAGGGTAAGGGTGGCTACACCTTC.

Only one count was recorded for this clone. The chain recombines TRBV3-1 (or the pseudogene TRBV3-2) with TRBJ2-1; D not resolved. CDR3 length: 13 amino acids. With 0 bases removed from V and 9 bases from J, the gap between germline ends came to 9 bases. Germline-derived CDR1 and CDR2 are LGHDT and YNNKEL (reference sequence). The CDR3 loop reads CASSQDWRGEQFF. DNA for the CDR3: TGTGCCAGCAGCCAAGATTGGCGAGGTGAGCAGTTCTTC.

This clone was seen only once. In nucleotides, the CDR3 is TGTGCCAGCAGTGAGGCGGGACTAGCGGGAAATGAGCAGTTCTTC. It is translated as CASSEAGLAGNEQFF. This chain joins TRBV2 and TRBJ2-1; TRBD2 aligns across 13 bases. V dropped 3 bases and J dropped 7; count of bases not matched to a gene: 3. Germline lookup yields CDR1 SNHLY and CDR2 FYNNEI. This CDR3 has 15 residues.

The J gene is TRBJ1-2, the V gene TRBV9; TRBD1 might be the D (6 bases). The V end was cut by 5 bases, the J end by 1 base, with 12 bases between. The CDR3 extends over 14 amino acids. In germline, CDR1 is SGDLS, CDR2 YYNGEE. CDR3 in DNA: TGTGCCAGCAGTACACAGGGATATAACTATGGCTACACCTTC. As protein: CASSTQGYNYGYTF.